The sequence of this T cell receptor (beta chain) was determined in a study of post-analysis software for immune sequencing data. For this clonotype: Its matching antigen is unknown.

CDR1 is SNHLY, CDR2 FYNNEI, per germline. The V segment lost 4 bases and the J segment 2 bases; nucleotides outside the gene matches: 6. This CDR3 has 16 residues. Sequencing libraries made from TCR beta cDNA carried unique molecular identifiers. TCRdb redid the calling of the PCR reads with MiXCR, one entry per CDR3 protein. The table lists more than 500,000 distinct CDR3 sequences, around 36% of them singletons. Regarding the study as a whole: In multiple sclerosis, normalized Chao1 diversity was significantly below that of controls. Controls showed lower frequencies than patients for a handful of TRBV segments, and TRBV5-6, TRBV5-1 and TRBV20-1 were among these.

The sequence was collected from a girl aged 2 to 17 with multiple sclerosis. This chain links TRBV2 with TRBJ2-3; TRBD2 agrees at 10 bases. Sequencing input: blood. For the CDR3, the DNA is TGTGCCAGCAGTGGCTCTAGCGGGGGATCCACAGATACGCAGTATTTT. Translated: CASSGSSGGSTDTQYF. The full variable domain, its missing parts supplied by reference TRBV2 and TRBJ2-3, is EPEVTQTPSHQVTQMGQEVILRCVPISNHLYFYWYRQILGQKVEFLVSFYNNEISEKSEIFDDQFSVERPDGSNFTLKIRSTKLEDSAMYFCASSGSSGGSTDTQYFGPGTRLTVL.